What follows are 7 T cell receptor beta chains derived from one specimen sequenced in a study of cytomegalovirus exposure and HLA in healthy donors. The PCR made use of 60 Vbeta and 13 Jbeta primers. The method was immunoSEQ multiplex PCR; TCRdb's version includes in-frame clones alone and lacks a portion of them. The sample contains 100,000 to 150,000 clones, around 85% of which appear only once. Source material: PBMCs. These receptors all stem from a young man in good health and CMV-seropositive.

This chain links TRBV15 with TRBJ2-3; 10 bases line up with TRBD2. The CDR3 is 15 residues long. Germline V gene sequence: CDR1 LNHNV, CDR2 YYDKDF (reference sequence). The J segment lost 9 bases and the V segment lost 3 bases, leaving 9 bases of the junction unmatched. The CDR3 region has the DNA TGTGCCACCAGCAGCGACTTATCGACTAGCGGGACGCAGTATTTT. Residues: CATSSDLSTSGTQYF.

This rearrangement joins TRBV2 to TRBJ2-7, with TRBD1 matching 11 bases. This CDR3 spans 15 amino acids. The germline V gene has CDR1 SNHLY and CDR2 FYNNEI. Germline trimming cut 6 bases from V and 3 bases from J; bases unmatched to any gene: 7. The CDR3 bases are TGTGCCAGCAGGGCCGGGACAGGGGGAAACTACGAGCAGTACTTC. Amino acid sequence: CASRAGTGGNYEQYF.

The chain is built from TRBV5-1 and TRBJ1-2; tentative D call: TRBD1 (5 bases). The ends were cut back, 4 bases at V and 4 bases at J, with 11 bases in the middle. Per the germline V gene, CDR1 is SGHRS and CDR2 is YFSETQ. The CDR3 loop spans 13 amino acids. The CDR3, as DNA: TGCGCCAGCAGCCATGGCGGGGCCTATGGCTACACCTTC. Translation gives CASSHGGAYGYTF.

With regard to this clone: The sample has other DNA sequences that encode this CDR3 too. This chain uses TRBV2 with TRBJ2-7; D is perhaps TRBD2 (6 bases). The V end lost 7 bases, the J end lost 3 bases, and 22 bases lay between the germline ends. Germline V gene lookup returns CDR1 SNHLY and CDR2 FYNNEI. The length of the CDR3 is 16 residues. This CDR3 reads CASNPGLHKKNYEQYF. The CDR3 DNA reads TGTGCCAGCAACCCGGGACTGCACAAAAAAAACTACGAGCAGTACTTC.

Concerning this clone itself: The conserved final phenylalanine or tryptophan is absent from the CDR3, which likely points to a read error. The chain carries TRBV14 and TRBJ2-7; maybe TRBD1 (6 bases). Germline V gives CDR1 SGHDN, CDR2 FVKESK. V lost 2 bases and J 5 bases, leaving 10 bases between the germline ends. The CDR3 sequence is 13 residues long. The CDR3 here is CASSQLNRDEQYL. CDR3 nucleotides: TGTGCCAGCAGCCAATTGAACAGGGACGAGCAGTACCTC.

The CDR3 loop reads CASSLTGDNEQFF. CDR3 DNA sequence: TGTGCCAGCAGCTTAACAGGGGACAATGAGCAGTTCTTC. The chain uses TRBV11-2 and TRBJ2-1, with 7 bases lining up with TRBD1. Looked up from germline, CDR1 is SGHAT and CDR2 is FQNNGV. V shed 2 bases, J shed 5 bases, and the junction held 0 bases outside the gene matches. This CDR3 is built from 13 residues.

This clone came up a few times. The genes are TRBV7-9 and TRBJ1-3; no firm D call. Germline CDR1 reads SEHNR; CDR2 reads FQNEAQ (reference sequence). V lost 1 base and J 0 bases, leaving 10 bases between the germline ends. This CDR3 contains 16 residues. CDR3 protein: CASSLVMGSSGNTIYF. The DNA for the CDR3 is TGTGCCAGCAGCTTAGTGATGGGGAGCTCTGGAAACACCATATATTTT.